One and the same sample provided the 18 T cell receptor beta chains below, sequenced in a study of T cell responses to AZD1222 COVID-19 vaccine. TCRdb's copy holds only in-frame clones and misses some; the assay was immunoSEQ multiplex PCR. This table has 150,000 to 200,000 clones, around 90% appearing once. Sequencing was performed on peripheral blood, taken on day 0 of AZD1222 vaccination. These receptors all come from an adult in good health.

This chain joins TRBV27 and TRBJ2-2, with D possibly being TRBD1 (7 bases). CDR3 length equals 14 residues. V lost 3 bases and J lost 6, with 11 bases in between. CDR1 is MNHEY, CDR2 SMNVEV, per germline (reference sequence). CDR3 loop: CASSFGRGAGELFF. Written as DNA, the CDR3 is TGTGCCAGCAGTTTCGGCAGGGGGGCCGGGGAGCTGTTTTTT.

Comments on this clone: The same CDR3 also results from other DNA sequences found in this sample. This rearrangement joins TRBV9 to TRBJ2-7; D unclear. Deletions cut 0 bases from V and 2 bases from J, with 9 bases between. This CDR3 has 14 amino acids. Germline CDR1 and CDR2: SGDLS and YYNGEE. CDR3 sequence (DNA): TGTGCCAGCAGCGTAGGTCAAGGGCCCTACGAGCAGTACTTC. Its translation: CASSVGQGPYEQYF.

V is TRBV19 and J is TRBJ1-5; D may be TRBD1 (6 bases). Germline-derived CDR1 and CDR2 are LNHDA and SQIVND (reference sequence). There are 14 residues in the CDR3. The germline V and J ends were trimmed by 7 bases and 7 bases, with 17 bases remaining between them. This CDR3 is CASTNQGWKQPQHF. CDR3 sequence (DNA): TGTGCCAGTACCAATCAGGGGTGGAAGCAGCCCCAGCATTTT.

The chain joins TRBV4-1 to TRBJ2-7; 10 nucleotides agree with TRBD2. V dropped 3 bases and J dropped 4; count of bases not matched to a gene: 6. There are 15 residues in the CDR3. The germline gives CDR1 MGHRA, CDR2 YSYEKL. CDR3 DNA: TGCGCCAGCAGCCAGGCTAGCGGGGGCAGATACGAGCAGTACTTC. This encodes CASSQASGGRYEQYF.

This chain joins TRBV6-5 and TRBJ2-2; TRBD1 is a possible D gene (6 bases). In germline, CDR1 is MNHEY, CDR2 SVGAGI. V was trimmed by 4 bases and J by 1 base, leaving 10 bases between them. The CDR3 is 15 amino acids. The CDR3 DNA reads as TGTGCCAGCAGTTTTCTGACAGGGAACACCGGGGAGCTGTTTTTT. Protein: CASSFLTGNTGELFF.

The chain links TRBV2 to TRBJ2-5, with 9 bases identical to TRBD1. The CDR3 is 15 residues long. From germline, CDR1 is SNHLY and CDR2 FYNNEI. With 1 base clipped from V and 5 bases from J, the junction kept 5 bases outside the gene matches. CDR3 nucleotide sequence: TGTGCCAGCAGTGAAGGAGGACAGGGGTACGAGACCCAGTACTTC. This sequence encodes CASSEGGQGYETQYF.

V usage is TRBV7-9 and J usage is TRBJ1-2; 10 bases fit TRBD1. The germline V gene encodes CDR1 SEHNR and CDR2 FQNEAQ (reference sequence). The CDR3 spans 15 residues. V shed 6 bases, J shed 4 bases, and the junction held 8 bases outside the gene matches. The CDR3 region has the DNA TGTGCCAGCAGTTCAAGGGACAGGGGCCCCTATGGCTACACCTTC. This codes for CASSSRDRGPYGYTF.

The chain uses TRBV14 and TRBJ2-5; D perhaps matches TRBD1 (6 bases). Per the germline V gene, CDR1 is SGHDN and CDR2 is FVKESK. The CDR3 contains 15 residues. Trimming took off 0 bases at V and 4 bases at J, with 12 bases between the two ends. The CDR3 loop is CASSQEWGRGETQYF. CDR3 sequence (DNA): TGTGCCAGCAGCCAAGAATGGGGGCGCGGAGAGACCCAGTACTTC.

The chain joins TRBV3-1 (or the pseudogene TRBV3-2) to TRBJ2-6; D not resolved. V gave up 1 base and J gave up 1 base, with 11 bases separating them. The V gene's germline CDR1 is LGHDT and CDR2 YNNKEL (reference sequence). The CDR3 sequence is 17 residues long. CDR3 in amino acids: CASSQGPPQSGANVLTF. Written as DNA, the CDR3 is TGTGCCAGCAGCCAAGGCCCCCCTCAATCTGGGGCCAACGTCCTGACTTTC.

V usage is TRBV5-1 and J usage is TRBJ2-7; D is ambiguous. V lost 0 bases to trimming and J lost 2 bases, with 12 bases between them. The germline V gene has CDR1 SGHRS and CDR2 YFSETQ. The CDR3 is 15 amino acids. The CDR3 reads CASSLGGPTPYEQYF. The CDR3, as DNA: TGCGCCAGCAGCTTGGGAGGCCCCACCCCCTACGAGCAGTACTTC.

The chain employs TRBV29-1 and TRBJ1-2, with 11 bases that match TRBD1. Trimming cost V 6 bases and J 13 bases; bases outside gene matches: 4. This CDR3 is built from 10 residues. Germline-derived CDR1 and CDR2 are SQVTM and ANQGSEA. The CDR3 loop is CSVGQGECTF. The CDR3 bases are TGCAGCGTGGGACAGGGGGAGTGCACCTTC.

The V gene is TRBV9, the J gene TRBJ2-7; D is uncertain. CDR3 size: 14 residues. V lost 3 bases and J 2 bases, leaving 12 bases between the germline ends. Germline CDR1 SGDLS, CDR2 YYNGEE. The CDR3 sequence is CASSAGVGTYEQYF. CDR3 nucleotides: TGTGCCAGCAGCGCTGGTGTAGGGACCTACGAGCAGTACTTC.

The CDR3 here is CASSRANTEAFF. Here the CDR3 DNA reads TGTGCCAGCAGTAGAGCGAACACTGAAGCTTTCTTT. The chain employs TRBV6-5 and TRBJ1-1; D is ambiguous. The CDR3 extends over 12 amino acids. The germline V and J ends were trimmed by 5 bases and 1 base, with 5 bases remaining between them. CDR1 and CDR2 from the germline V gene are MNHEY and SVGAGI.

The V gene is TRBV11-3, the J gene TRBJ2-1; unclear D gene. V gave up 1 base and J gave up 10 bases, with 11 bases separating them. This CDR3 contains 13 residues. Per the germline V gene, CDR1 is SGHNT and CDR2 is YENEEA. In DNA form, the CDR3 reads TGTGCCAGCAGCTTAGCAGCGAGTGGCGAGCAGTTCTTC. Protein product: CASSLAASGEQFF.

The chain combines TRBV10-3 with TRBJ2-2; D not resolved. The CDR3 has 13 amino acids. V gave up 0 bases and J gave up 6 bases, with 5 bases separating them. CDR1 is ENHRY, CDR2 SYGVKD, per germline. The CDR3 sequence: CAISESAAGELFF. Written as DNA, the CDR3 is TGTGCCATCAGTGAGTCTGCGGCCGGGGAGCTGTTTTTT.

This sequence joins TRBV7-3 and TRBJ2-3; D is unresolved. The CDR3 runs to 12 residues. CDR1 and CDR2 from the germline V gene are SGHTA and FQGTGA. Between the trimmed V and J ends, which lost 4 bases and 3 bases, there was a span of 5 bases. The CDR3 sequence is CASSSQTDTQYF. For the CDR3, the DNA is TGTGCCAGCAGCTCTCAGACAGATACGCAGTATTTT.

This chain joins TRBV28 and TRBJ1-1; no reliable D call. V gave up 8 bases and J gave up 0 bases, with 7 bases separating them. The CDR3 length is 12 residues. Germline CDR1 is MDHEN and CDR2 is SYDVKM. The CDR3 DNA follows: TGTGCCAGCCGGTTGATGAACACTGAAGCTTTCTTT. Its protein is CASRLMNTEAFF.

This clone was counted between two and nine times. The CDR3 loop reads CASSLGTGGSYYYGYTF. In nucleotides, the CDR3 is TGTGCCAGCAGCTTAGGGACAGGGGGCTCTTACTACTATGGCTACACCTTC. The chain has TRBV11-2 and TRBJ1-2; 11 nucleotides line up with TRBD1. This CDR3 comprises 17 residues. Trimming at V came to 1 base and at J to 3 bases, leaving 7 bases not matched to a gene. Per germline, CDR1 SGHAT and CDR2 FQNNGV.